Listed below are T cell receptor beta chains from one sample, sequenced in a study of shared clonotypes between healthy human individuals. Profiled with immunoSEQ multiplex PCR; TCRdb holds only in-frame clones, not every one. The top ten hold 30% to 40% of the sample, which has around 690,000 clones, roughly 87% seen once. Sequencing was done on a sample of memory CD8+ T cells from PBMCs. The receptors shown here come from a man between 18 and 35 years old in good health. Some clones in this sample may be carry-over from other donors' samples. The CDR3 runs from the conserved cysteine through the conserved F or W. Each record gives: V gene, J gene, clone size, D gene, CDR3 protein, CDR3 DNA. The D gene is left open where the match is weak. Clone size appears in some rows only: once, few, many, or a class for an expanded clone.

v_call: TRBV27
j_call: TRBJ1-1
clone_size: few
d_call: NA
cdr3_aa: CASSFIAEGVNTEAFF
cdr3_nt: TGTGCCAGCAGTTTTATTGCCGAGGGAGTGAACACTGAAGCTTTCTTT

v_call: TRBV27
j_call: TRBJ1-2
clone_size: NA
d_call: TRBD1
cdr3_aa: CASSLSEDREDGYTF
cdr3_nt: TGTGCCAGCAGTTTATCGGAGGACAGGGAAGATGGCTACACCTTC

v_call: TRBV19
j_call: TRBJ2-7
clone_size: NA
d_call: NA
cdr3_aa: CAQLKGPRGEQYF
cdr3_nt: TGTGCCCAACTCAAGGGTCCCCGGGGCGAGCAGTACTTC

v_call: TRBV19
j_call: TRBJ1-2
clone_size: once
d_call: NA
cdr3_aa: CASSIDFATGYTF
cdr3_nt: TGTGCCAGTAGTATAGATTTTGCCACCGGCTACACCTTC

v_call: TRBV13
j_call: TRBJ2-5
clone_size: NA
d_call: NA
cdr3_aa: CASSLEFREETQYF
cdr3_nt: TGTGCCAGCAGCTTAGAATTCAGAGAAGAGACCCAGTACTTC

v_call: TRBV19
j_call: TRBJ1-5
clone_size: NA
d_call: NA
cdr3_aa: CASSLQALGGQPQHF
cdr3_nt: TGTGCCAGTAGTTTACAGGCCTTAGGAGGTCAGCCCCAGCATTTT

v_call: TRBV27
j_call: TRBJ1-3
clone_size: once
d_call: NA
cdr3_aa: CASSSRSGNTIYF
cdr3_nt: TGTGCCAGCAGTTCGCGCTCTGGAAACACCATATATTTT

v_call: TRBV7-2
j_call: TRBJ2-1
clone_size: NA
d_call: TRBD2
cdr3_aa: CASSRVAGGPEQFF
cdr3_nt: TGTGCCAGCAGCCGGGTAGCGGGAGGGCCTGAGCAGTTCTTC

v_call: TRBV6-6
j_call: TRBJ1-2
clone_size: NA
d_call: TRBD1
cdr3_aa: CASSYSSGGLHGYTF
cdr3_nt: TGTGCCAGCAGTTACTCCTCAGGGGGGTTACATGGCTACACCTTC

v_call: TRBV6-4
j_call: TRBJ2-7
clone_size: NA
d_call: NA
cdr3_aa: CASSPQAGSSHEQYF
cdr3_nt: TGTGCCAGCAGCCCTCAGGCAGGGTCGTCCCACGAGCAGTACTTC

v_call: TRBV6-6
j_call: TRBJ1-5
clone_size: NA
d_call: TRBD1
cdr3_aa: CASRTTGALNQPQHF
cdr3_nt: TGTGCCAGCAGAACGACAGGGGCCCTCAATCAGCCCCAGCATTTT